This TCR beta chain was captured in a study of T cell responses to AZD1222 COVID-19 vaccine. Generated by immunoSEQ multiplex PCR, the TCRdb table keeps only in-frame clones and is missing some. This table holds around 71,000 clones, 70% to 85% found once. The sequences come from peripheral blood, collected on day 0 of AZD1222 vaccination. The source is an adult in good health.

The CDR3 nucleotides read TGTGCCAGCAGCTTAAAGGCATCTAACACTGAAGCTTTCTTT. It specifies CASSLKASNTEAFF. V is TRBV7-2 and J is TRBJ1-1; no reliable D call. This CDR3 comprises 14 residues. The germline gives CDR1 SGHTA, CDR2 FQGNSA. V shed 2 bases and J shed 2 bases, with 9 bases lying between them.